This TCR beta chain originates from a study of blood T cell repertoires in COVID-19. Study-wide context: The United States, Italy and Spain provided the acute and convalescent COVID-19 samples. T cells, B-cell-depleted T cells, or PBMCs supplied cDNA or gDNA.

As processed by the authors: Researchers report that nucleated cell counts were estimated from reference gene primer amplification. Using immunoSEQ multiplex PCR, the repertoire was profiled, and TCRdb retains in-frame clones only, with some absent. That table furnishes V, J and clone size, whereas the DNA furnished D and trimming. This sample has some 140,000 clones, with more than 75% found just once. CDR3 length equals 16 residues. V trimming: 2 bases; J trimming: 6 bases; junction bases outside the gene matches: 7. Germline V CDR1 and CDR2: SGHTA, FQGNSA. Sequenced: peripheral blood. The TCR was taken from an older man with active COVID-19. V is TRBV7-2 and J is TRBJ2-3, with 11 bases matching TRBD2. The DNA for the CDR3 is TGTGCCAGCAGCTTATTTTGGCTAGCGGGAGGTGATACGCAGTATTTT. Amino acid sequence: CASSLFWLAGGDTQYF.